These T cell receptor beta chains were read from a single sample in a study of OX40 agonist ivuxolimab in advanced cancers. Data came from immunoSEQ multiplex PCR; TCRdb stores just in-frame clones and leaves some out. The repertoire holds about 70,000 clones, with roughly nine tenths as singletons. Sample: CD4+ or CD8+ T cells sorted from blood, taken in a trial of the OX40 agonist ivuxolimab. Receptors originate from an adult with an advanced solid tumor such as melanoma, head and neck, liver or kidney cancer. Each CDR3 is given with its conserved first and last residue. Each record gives: J gene, CDR3 length, V gene, D gene, clone size, CDR3 protein, CDR3 DNA. D genes are given only for firm matches. The size entry is marked missing in some rows and otherwise reads once, few, many or a size class.

J: TRBJ1-2
length: 13
V: TRBV30
D: NA
size: NA
CDR3: CAWSSGVQGRYTF
DNA: TGTGCCTGGAGTTCAGGGGTGCAGGGGCGCTACACCTTC

J: TRBJ1-4
length: 15
V: TRBV7-2
D: NA
size: NA
CDR3: CASSLAPTALKELFF
DNA: TGTGCCAGCAGCTTAGCCCCGACAGCCCTGAAGGAACTGTTTTTT

J: TRBJ1-6
length: 14
V: TRBV5-5
D: NA
size: NA
CDR3: CASSSQEYNSPLHF
DNA: TGTGCCAGCAGCTCACAGGAATATAATTCACCCCTCCACTTT

J: TRBJ2-5
length: 14
V: TRBV5-1
D: TRBD2
size: once
CDR3: CASSIAGIEETQYF
DNA: TGCGCCAGCAGCATAGCGGGCATTGAAGAGACCCAGTACTTC

J: TRBJ2-5
length: 15
V: TRBV19
D: NA
size: NA
CDR3: CASSIEGGGRETQYF
DNA: TGTGCCAGTAGTATAGAAGGGGGGGGCCGAGAGACCCAGTACTTC

J: TRBJ2-7
length: 13
V: TRBV2
D: NA
size: NA
CDR3: CASTTGFSYEQYF
DNA: TGTGCCAGCACCACAGGGTTCTCCTACGAGCAGTACTTC

J: TRBJ2-1
length: 16
V: TRBV19
D: TRBD2
size: once
CDR3: CASSKTSDGSHNEQFF
DNA: TGTGCCAGTAGTAAGACTAGCGACGGGAGCCACAATGAGCAGTTCTTC

J: TRBJ2-1
length: 16
V: TRBV27
D: TRBD1
size: NA
CDR3: CASSLRGTGGNNEQFF
DNA: TGTGCCAGCAGTTTACGTGGGACAGGGGGAAACAATGAGCAGTTCTTC

J: TRBJ2-5
length: 13
V: TRBV7-9
D: NA
size: NA
CDR3: CASSWDLRETQYF
DNA: TGTGCCAGCAGCTGGGACCTTCGGGAGACCCAGTACTTC

J: TRBJ1-1
length: 13
V: TRBV2
D: NA
size: few
CDR3: CASSEIPNTEAFF
DNA: TGTGCCAGCAGTGAAATACCGAACACTGAAGCTTTCTTT

J: TRBJ2-5
length: 14
V: TRBV6-1
D: TRBD1
size: NA
CDR3: CASSADRGRETQYF
DNA: TGTGCCAGCAGTGCGGACAGGGGGCGTGAGACCCAGTACTTC

J: TRBJ1-3
length: 16
V: TRBV30
D: TRBD1
size: NA
CDR3: CAWTPGQGLRGNTIYF
DNA: TGTGCCTGGACGCCTGGACAGGGGCTTAGGGGAAACACCATATATTTT

J: TRBJ2-7
length: 15
V: TRBV27
D: TRBD2
size: NA
CDR3: CASSQGSGGSYEQYF
DNA: TGTGCCAGCAGTCAGGGTAGCGGGGGCTCCTACGAGCAGTACTTC

J: TRBJ2-1
length: 15
V: TRBV19
D: NA
size: NA
CDR3: CASSIVSNSYNEQFF
DNA: TGTGCCAGTAGTATAGTTAGCAACTCCTACAATGAGCAGTTCTTC

J: TRBJ1-2
length: 16
V: TRBV19
D: NA
size: NA
CDR3: CASSFTGPTTNYGYTF
DNA: TGTGCCAGTAGTTTTACAGGGCCCACAACTAACTATGGCTACACCTTC

J: TRBJ1-2
length: 14
V: TRBV6-1
D: TRBD1
size: NA
CDR3: CASSELQGADGYTF
DNA: TGTGCCAGCAGTGAACTACAGGGGGCCGATGGCTACACCTTC

J: TRBJ1-5
length: 15
V: TRBV30
D: NA
size: NA
CDR3: CAWSVKGGRGQPQHF
DNA: TGTGCCTGGAGTGTAAAAGGGGGTAGAGGTCAGCCCCAGCATTTT

J: TRBJ2-1
length: 12
V: TRBV7-9
D: NA
size: NA
CDR3: CASSSTSAAQFF
DNA: TGTGCCAGCAGCTCCACTTCTGCGGCCCAGTTCTTC

J: TRBJ2-2
length: 13
V: TRBV7-9
D: NA
size: once
CDR3: CASSRINTGELFF
DNA: TGTGCCAGCAGCCGAATTAACACCGGGGAGCTGTTTTTT

J: TRBJ1-4
length: 19
V: TRBV4-2
D: TRBD1
size: NA
CDR3: CASSQELRTGGFQDEKLFF
DNA: TGTGCCAGCAGCCAAGAATTGCGGACAGGGGGCTTTCAGGATGAAAAACTGTTTTTT

J: TRBJ2-5
length: 14
V: TRBV7-9
D: NA
size: NA
CDR3: CASSSLGGQETQYF
DNA: TGTGCCAGCAGCTCCCTTGGCGGCCAAGAGACCCAGTACTTC

J: TRBJ1-4
length: 16
V: TRBV15
D: TRBD1
size: NA
CDR3: CATSRDPGQEDEKLFF
DNA: TGTGCCACCAGCAGAGATCCGGGACAGGAGGACGAAAAACTGTTTTTT

J: TRBJ2-3
length: 16
V: TRBV5-4
D: NA
size: NA
CDR3: CASSSQVLPSTDTQYF
DNA: TGTGCCAGCAGCTCCCAGGTCTTACCTAGCACAGATACGCAGTATTTT

J: TRBJ1-2
length: 13
V: TRBV18
D: NA
size: NA
CDR3: CASSPDRNYGYTF
DNA: TGTGCCAGCTCACCCGACAGGAATTATGGCTACACCTTC

J: TRBJ1-2
length: 15
V: TRBV5-5
D: NA
size: NA
CDR3: CASSLADRRPYGYTF
DNA: TGTGCCAGCAGCTTGGCGGACAGACGTCCCTATGGCTACACCTTC

J: TRBJ2-7
length: 12
V: TRBV30
D: NA
size: NA
CDR3: CAWSASSYEQYF
DNA: TGTGCCTGGAGCGCGAGCTCCTACGAGCAGTACTTC

J: TRBJ1-2
length: 14
V: TRBV18
D: NA
size: NA
CDR3: CASSPQKSQVGYTF
DNA: TGTGCCAGCTCACCACAGAAGTCCCAGGTCGGCTACACCTTC

J: TRBJ2-1
length: 16
V: TRBV5-1
D: TRBD2
size: few
CDR3: CASSQGTSGAYNEQFF
DNA: TGCGCCAGCAGCCAGGGGACTAGCGGGGCATACAATGAGCAGTTCTTC

J: TRBJ2-3
length: 12
V: TRBV19
D: NA
size: NA
CDR3: CASADSTDTQYF
DNA: TGTGCCAGCGCCGACAGCACAGATACGCAGTATTTT

J: TRBJ2-1
length: 15
V: TRBV5-4
D: TRBD1
size: NA
CDR3: CASSLAGGVYNEQFF
DNA: TGTGCCAGCAGCTTGGCAGGGGGCGTCTACAATGAGCAGTTCTTC

J: TRBJ2-5
length: 15
V: TRBV2
D: TRBD2
size: NA
CDR3: CASTRGAGGRETQYF
DNA: TGTGCCAGCACGCGGGGTGCGGGGGGGCGGGAGACCCAGTACTTC

J: TRBJ2-7
length: 16
V: TRBV6-1
D: TRBD1
size: NA
CDR3: CASSEAGQGSPLEQYF
DNA: TGTGCCAGCAGTGAAGCGGGACAGGGATCCCCTCTTGAGCAGTACTTC

J: TRBJ2-1
length: 14
V: TRBV7-6
D: TRBD2
size: NA
CDR3: CASSFLSGVGEQFF
DNA: TGTGCCAGCAGCTTCCTCAGCGGGGTGGGTGAGCAGTTCTTC

J: TRBJ2-5
length: 13
V: TRBV10-3
D: TRBD1
size: NA
CDR3: CASRDRFQETQYF
DNA: TGTGCCAGCCGGGACAGGTTCCAAGAGACCCAGTACTTC

J: TRBJ2-1
length: 16
V: TRBV19
D: TRBD2
size: NA
CDR3: CASSTHLAGGYNEQFF
DNA: TGTGCCAGTAGTACCCATCTCGCGGGGGGGTACAATGAGCAGTTCTTC

J: TRBJ1-2
length: 14
V: TRBV14
D: NA
size: NA
CDR3: CASSLSGTGYGYTF
DNA: TGTGCCAGCAGCCTATCAGGGACTGGCTATGGCTACACCTTC

J: TRBJ2-1
length: 16
V: TRBV7-6
D: TRBD2
size: NA
CDR3: CASSLRTSGGYNEQFF
DNA: TGTGCCAGCAGCTTGCGGACTAGCGGGGGATACAATGAGCAGTTCTTC

J: TRBJ1-1
length: 19
V: TRBV4-2
D: TRBD1
size: NA
CDR3: CASSQDLGGRQGAKTEAFF
DNA: TGTGCCAGCAGCCAAGATCTCGGGGGAAGACAGGGGGCGAAGACTGAAGCTTTCTTT

J: TRBJ2-1
length: 14
V: TRBV7-9
D: NA
size: NA
CDR3: CASSLPALRGEQFF
DNA: TGTGCCAGCAGCTTACCAGCCTTGAGGGGTGAGCAGTTCTTC

J: TRBJ1-4
length: 14
V: TRBV4-1
D: NA
size: NA
CDR3: CASRRGSTNEKLFF
DNA: TGCGCCAGCCGGCGGGGGTCAACTAATGAAAAACTGTTTTTT

J: TRBJ1-4
length: 14
V: TRBV6-1
D: NA
size: NA
CDR3: CASSSVFTNEKLFF
DNA: TGTGCCAGCAGTTCGGTGTTCACTAATGAAAAACTGTTTTTT

J: TRBJ1-3
length: 15
V: TRBV6-6
D: NA
size: NA
CDR3: CASSYSGSRGNTIYF
DNA: TGTGCCAGCAGTTACTCTGGGTCCCGCGGAAACACCATATATTTT

J: TRBJ1-1
length: 14
V: TRBV5-8
D: NA
size: once
CDR3: CASRARSSPTEAFF
DNA: TGTGCCAGCAGAGCCCGGTCCTCCCCCACTGAAGCTTTCTTT

J: TRBJ2-2
length: 16
V: TRBV15
D: NA
size: NA
CDR3: CATSRDLGLPGGELFF
DNA: TGTGCCACCAGCAGAGATCTGGGGCTCCCCGGCGGGGAGCTGTTTTTT

J: TRBJ1-4
length: 14
V: TRBV5-1
D: NA
size: NA
CDR3: CASSFSGGDEKLFF
DNA: TGCGCCAGCAGCTTCTCTGGAGGGGATGAAAAACTGTTTTTT

J: TRBJ1-2
length: 14
V: TRBV5-1
D: TRBD1
size: NA
CDR3: CASSATGGEYGYTF
DNA: TGCGCCAGCAGCGCGACAGGGGGGGAATATGGCTACACCTTC

J: TRBJ2-7
length: 14
V: TRBV6-5
D: TRBD2
size: NA
CDR3: CASSGRTSGGEQYF
DNA: TGTGCCAGCAGTGGTAGGACTAGCGGGGGCGAGCAGTACTTC

J: TRBJ2-3
length: 15
V: TRBV6-5
D: NA
size: NA
CDR3: CASSYRLGVIDTQYF
DNA: TGTGCCAGCAGTTATCGACTGGGGGTGATAGATACGCAGTATTTT

J: TRBJ1-1
length: 16
V: TRBV6-1
D: NA
size: NA
CDR3: CASSDPGTGGNTEAFF
DNA: TGTGCCAGCAGTGACCCAGGAACAGGAGGGAACACTGAAGCTTTCTTT

J: TRBJ2-2
length: 14
V: TRBV4-1
D: NA
size: NA
CDR3: CASSQFRYTGELFF
DNA: TGCGCCAGCAGCCAATTCAGGTACACCGGGGAGCTGTTTTTT

J: TRBJ1-6
length: 16
V: TRBV19
D: TRBD1
size: NA
CDR3: CASSTQGADYNSPLHF
DNA: TGTGCCAGTAGTACCCAGGGGGCTGATTATAATTCACCCCTCCACTTT

J: TRBJ1-6
length: 16
V: TRBV6-5
D: NA
size: once
CDR3: CASSYSDGGGTSPLHF
DNA: TGTGCCAGCAGTTACTCGGACGGTGGCGGTACCTCACCCCTCCACTTT

J: TRBJ1-2
length: 14
V: TRBV10-3
D: NA
size: NA
CDR3: CAISEPENSYGYTF
DNA: TGTGCCATCAGTGAGCCGGAAAACAGCTATGGCTACACCTTC

J: TRBJ2-7
length: 14
V: TRBV25-1
D: TRBD1
size: NA
CDR3: CASSRGTGSYEQYF
DNA: TGTGCCAGCAGCCGCGGGACAGGCTCCTACGAGCAGTACTTC

J: TRBJ1-3
length: 14
V: TRBV7-9
D: NA
size: few
CDR3: CASSRVSSGNTIYF
DNA: TGTGCCAGCAGCAGGGTGAGCTCTGGAAACACCATATATTTT

J: TRBJ1-1
length: 13
V: TRBV5-1
D: NA
size: NA
CDR3: CASSEQGGTEAFF
DNA: TGCGCCAGCAGCGAGCAGGGAGGTACTGAAGCTTTCTTT

J: TRBJ1-1
length: 14
V: TRBV5-1
D: TRBD1
size: NA
CDR3: CASTTGQGRTEAFF
DNA: TGCGCCAGCACCACTGGACAGGGGAGGACTGAAGCTTTCTTT

J: TRBJ1-1
length: 15
V: TRBV19
D: NA
size: NA
CDR3: CASSIEAGFRAEAFF
DNA: TGTGCCAGTAGTATAGAGGCAGGGTTTCGCGCTGAAGCTTTCTTT